The clone carrying this TCR beta chain was found a few times. No antigen is known for it. These data are taken from a study of identical twins. Study findings and constraints: Compared with unrelated sharing, twin-shared out-of-frame alpha sequences had more low-probability sequences.

Trimming pared 5 bases from V and 7 bases from J, leaving 21 bases between. CDR1 SGHVS and CDR2 FQNEAQ come from the germline V gene. The CDR3 totals 15 residues. TCRdb reprocessed the 5' RACE reads with MiXCR, giving one entry per CDR3 protein. The data contain 1.5 million to 2 million distinct CDR3 sequences, less than 35% of them singletons. This receptor was identified in a newborn girl in good health. The sequenced material came from cord blood. The chain carries TRBV7-8 and TRBJ2-7; D is possibly TRBD1 (6 bases). In DNA form, the CDR3 reads TGTGCCAGCAGCACCCGACAGGCTCATCTACGAGAGCAGTACTTC. The encoded protein is CASSTRQAHLREQYF.